This TCR beta chain emerged from a study of blood T cell repertoires in COVID-19. At the level of the study: Italy, Spain and the United States were the sources of the convalescent and acute COVID-19 samples. T cells, B-cell-depleted T cells, or PBMCs supplied cDNA or gDNA.

Authors' analysis steps: Amplifying reference gene primers gave estimates of nucleated cell counts. Sequencing used immunoSEQ multiplex PCR; TCRdb keeps in-frame clones, though not all of them. V and J calls and clone size are given by that table; D and trimming were obtained from the DNA. The sample holds 280,000 or so clones, less than 90% seen once. The sample holds many counts of this clone. The CDR3 extends over 15 amino acids. Germline CDR1 and CDR2: MNHEY and SVGEGT. Unmatched junction bases numbered 5, after V lost 6 bases and J lost 0 bases. V gene TRBV6-2 or TRBV6-3 combines with J gene TRBJ2-1; 7 bases are a match to TRBD2. Specimen: peripheral blood. The TCR originated in a human donor in a cohort sampled during active COVID-19. The CDR3 sequence is CASSQRGSSYNEQFF. The CDR3 nucleotides read TGTGCCAGCAGCCAGCGGGGAAGCTCCTACAATGAGCAGTTCTTC.